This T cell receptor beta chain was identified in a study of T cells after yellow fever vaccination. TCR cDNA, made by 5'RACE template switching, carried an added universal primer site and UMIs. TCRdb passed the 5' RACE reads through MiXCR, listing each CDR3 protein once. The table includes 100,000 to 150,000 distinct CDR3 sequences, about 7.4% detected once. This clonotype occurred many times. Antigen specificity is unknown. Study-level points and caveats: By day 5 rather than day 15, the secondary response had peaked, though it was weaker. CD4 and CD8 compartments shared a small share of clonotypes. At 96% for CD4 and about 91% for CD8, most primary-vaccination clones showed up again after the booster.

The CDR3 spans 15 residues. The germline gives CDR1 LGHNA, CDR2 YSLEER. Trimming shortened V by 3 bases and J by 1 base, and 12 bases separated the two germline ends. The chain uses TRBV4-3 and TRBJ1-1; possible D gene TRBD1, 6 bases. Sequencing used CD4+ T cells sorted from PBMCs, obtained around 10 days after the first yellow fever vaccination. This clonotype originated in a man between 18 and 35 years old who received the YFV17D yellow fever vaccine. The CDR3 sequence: CASSHPGQRNTEAFF. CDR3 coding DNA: TGCGCCAGCAGCCACCCGGGACAACGGAACACTGAAGCTTTCTTT.